This TCR beta chain was captured by sequencing in a study of blood T cell repertoires in COVID-19 (dated by TCRdb to the early 2020s). Regarding the study in general: The collaborator samples originated in the United States, Italy and Spain and spanned the acute and convalescent phases of COVID-19. Nearly every sample came with metadata listing a de-identified subject ID, COVID-19 status, age in years and sex. A freely available public database, intended as a resource for researchers studying the immune response to SARS-CoV-2, is where the repertoires were released. Where HLA class I and class II types were available, the types were taken from metadata supplied by the sample provider, not from assay-based typing. The material from the prospective study consisted of cDNA or gDNA derived from T cells, B-cell-depleted T cells, or PBMCs. Samples were obtained from the ongoing ImmuneRACE study (first 160 participants) and from some 1,200 subjects provided by 6 global collaborators. The dataset comprised deeply sampled blood TCRbeta repertoires from subjects exposed to, actively infected with, or recovered from COVID-19. The paper's findings and limits, for the study overall: The amount of clinical and demographic metadata varied by source and participant and was provided uncurated.

Concerning this clone itself: Its antigen remains undetermined. The input lacks base qualities; no much larger clone sits a single base away.

TCRbeta CDR3 regions were amplified from genomic DNA using the immunoSEQ Assay, a bias-controlled multiplex PCR. The paper's data handling went like this. The number of nucleated cells in each sample was estimated from the amplification of reference gene primers within the assay. To quantify the absolute abundance of each unique TCRbeta CDR3 rearrangement, sequence reads were collapsed and filtered. Productive Simpson clonality was computed per sample as the square root of Simpson's diversity index over productive rearrangements. Sourced from immuneACCESS, this table was stored by TCRdb with only in-frame sequences that have V and J called. A share of the clones is absent; for the studies checked, an unresolved V gene accounts for under half, and the remainder has no known explanation. The D gene and trimming were derived from the DNA, and the V and J assignments and clone size from that table. In all, the sample holds about 260,000 clones, and more than 80% of those were seen once. The ten largest clonotypes hold 4.1% of the sample.

Participants in the prospective study were aged about 18 to 95 years, lived in 20 to 25 United States geographic areas, and enrolled through a virtual design. In the prospective study, participants were assigned to cohorts based on the clinical history participants reported in a screening survey and a study questionnaire. In the prospective study, whole blood, serum and a nasopharyngeal or oropharyngeal swab were collected from each participant by mobile phlebotomists. Additional blood draws and questionnaires over an approximately two-month period could optionally be provided by prospective study participants. Before DNA extraction, prospective study blood samples were shipped either frozen or at room temperature. V has 8 bases trimmed and J has 1 base trimmed; junction bases matching no gene number 3. CDR3 length: 13 amino acids, cysteine to phenylalanine. Only the CDR3 part of the read is kept: 39 bases, read in frame from the first base. Reading the germline V gene gives CDR1 MDHEN and CDR2 SYDVKM.

Sequenced input: PBMCs or T cells enriched from blood (not recorded which). The receptor was isolated from a woman aged 25 to 45 with acute COVID-19. The chain was built from TRBV28 and TRBJ1-1; 8 middle bases align to TRBD1. The encoded CDR3 is CASATGENTEAFF. DNA sequence: TGTGCCAGCGCGACAGGGGAGAACACTGAAGCTTTCTTT.